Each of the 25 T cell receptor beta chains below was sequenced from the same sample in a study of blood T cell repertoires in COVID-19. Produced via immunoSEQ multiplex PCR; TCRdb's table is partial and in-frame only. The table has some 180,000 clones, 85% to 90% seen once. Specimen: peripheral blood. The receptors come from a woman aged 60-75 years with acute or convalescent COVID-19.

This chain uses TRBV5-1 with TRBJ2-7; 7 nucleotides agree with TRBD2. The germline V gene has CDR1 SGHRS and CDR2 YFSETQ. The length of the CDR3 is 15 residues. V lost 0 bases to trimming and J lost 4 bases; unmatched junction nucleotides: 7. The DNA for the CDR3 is TGCGCCAGCAGCTTGGCCAGCGGGACTGATTACGAGCAGTACTTC. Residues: CASSLASGTDYEQYF.

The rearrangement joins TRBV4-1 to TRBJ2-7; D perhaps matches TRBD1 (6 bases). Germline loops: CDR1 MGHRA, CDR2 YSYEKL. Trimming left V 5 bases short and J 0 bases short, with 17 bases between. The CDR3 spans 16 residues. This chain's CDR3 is CASSALGGKSSYEQYV. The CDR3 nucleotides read TGCGCCAGCAGCGCCTTAGGGGGTAAAAGCTCCTACGAGCAGTACGTC.

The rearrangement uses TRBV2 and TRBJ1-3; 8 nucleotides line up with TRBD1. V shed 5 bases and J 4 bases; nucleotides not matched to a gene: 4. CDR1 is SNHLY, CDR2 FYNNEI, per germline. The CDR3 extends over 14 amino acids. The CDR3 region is CASSPGQDGNTIYF. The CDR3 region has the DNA TGTGCCAGCAGTCCGGGACAGGACGGAAACACCATATATTTT. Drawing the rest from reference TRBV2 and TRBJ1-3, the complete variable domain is EPEVTQTPSHQVTQMGQEVILRCVPISNHLYFYWYRQILGQKVEFLVSFYNNEISEKSEIFDDQFSVERPDGSNFTLKIRSTKLEDSAMYFCASSPGQDGNTIYFGEGSWLTVV.

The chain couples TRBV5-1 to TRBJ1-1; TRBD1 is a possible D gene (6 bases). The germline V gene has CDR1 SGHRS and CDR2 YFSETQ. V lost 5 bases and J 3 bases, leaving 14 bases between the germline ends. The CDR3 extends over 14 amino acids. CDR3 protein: CASRFKDSYTEAFF. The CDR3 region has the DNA TGCGCCAGCAGGTTCAAGGACAGCTACACTGAAGCTTTCTTT.

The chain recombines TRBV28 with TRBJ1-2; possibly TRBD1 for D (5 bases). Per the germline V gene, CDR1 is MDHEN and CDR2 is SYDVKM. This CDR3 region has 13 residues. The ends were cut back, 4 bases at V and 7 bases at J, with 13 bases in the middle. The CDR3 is CASSSGVIIGYTF. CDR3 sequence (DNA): TGTGCCAGCAGTTCGGGGGTTATTATTGGCTACACCTTC.

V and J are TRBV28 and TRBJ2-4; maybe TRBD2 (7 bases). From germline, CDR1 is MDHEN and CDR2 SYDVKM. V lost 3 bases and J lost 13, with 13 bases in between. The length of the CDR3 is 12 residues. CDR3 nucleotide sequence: TGTGCCAGCAGTTTGGGCGGGGGCCCCCAGTACTTC. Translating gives CASSLGGGPQYF.

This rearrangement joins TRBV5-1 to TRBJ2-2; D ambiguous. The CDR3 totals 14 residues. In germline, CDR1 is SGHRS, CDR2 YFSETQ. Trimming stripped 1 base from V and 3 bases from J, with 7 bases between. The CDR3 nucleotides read TGCGCCAGCAGCTTGATAACAGACACCGGGGAGCTGTTTTTT. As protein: CASSLITDTGELFF.

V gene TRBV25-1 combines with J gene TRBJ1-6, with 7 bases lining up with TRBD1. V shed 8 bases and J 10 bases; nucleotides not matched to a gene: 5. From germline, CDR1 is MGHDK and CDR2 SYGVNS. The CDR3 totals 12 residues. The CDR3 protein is CASGDSTSPLHF. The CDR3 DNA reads TGTGCCAGCGGGGACAGCACATCACCCCTCCACTTT.

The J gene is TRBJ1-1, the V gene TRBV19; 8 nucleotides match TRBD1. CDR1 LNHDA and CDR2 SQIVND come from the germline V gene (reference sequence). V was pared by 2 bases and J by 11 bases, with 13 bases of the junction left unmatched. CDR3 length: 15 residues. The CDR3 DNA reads TGTGCCAGTAGTATACTCACAGGGGGACGGGGTGGGGCTTTCTTT. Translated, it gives CASSILTGGRGGAFF.

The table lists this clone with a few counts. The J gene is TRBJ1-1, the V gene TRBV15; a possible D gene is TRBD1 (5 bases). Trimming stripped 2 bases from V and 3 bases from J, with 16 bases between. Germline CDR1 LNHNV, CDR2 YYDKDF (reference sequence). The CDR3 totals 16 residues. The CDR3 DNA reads TGTGCCACCAGCAGACTAATATCACAGGATGACACTGAAGCTTTCTTT. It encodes CATSRLISQDDTEAFF.

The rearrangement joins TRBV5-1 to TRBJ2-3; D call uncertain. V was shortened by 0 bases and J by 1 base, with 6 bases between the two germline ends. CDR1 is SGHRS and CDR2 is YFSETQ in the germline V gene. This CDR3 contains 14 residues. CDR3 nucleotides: TGCGCCAGCAGCTTGGCAACAGGCACAGATACGCAGTATTTT. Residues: CASSLATGTDTQYF.

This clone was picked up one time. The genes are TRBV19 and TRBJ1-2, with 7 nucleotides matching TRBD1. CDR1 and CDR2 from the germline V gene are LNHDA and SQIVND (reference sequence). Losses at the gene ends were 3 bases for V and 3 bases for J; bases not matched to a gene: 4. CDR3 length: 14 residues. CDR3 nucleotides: TGTGCCAGTAGTATTGACAGGGCGTACTATGGCTACACCTTC. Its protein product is CASSIDRAYYGYTF.

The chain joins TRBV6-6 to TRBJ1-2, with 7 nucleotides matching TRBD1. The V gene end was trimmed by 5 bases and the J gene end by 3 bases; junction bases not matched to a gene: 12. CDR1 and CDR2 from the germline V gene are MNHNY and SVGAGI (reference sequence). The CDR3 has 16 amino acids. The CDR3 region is CASSPDRALAHYGYTF. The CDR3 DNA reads TGTGCCAGCAGTCCCGACAGGGCTTTGGCTCACTATGGCTACACCTTC.

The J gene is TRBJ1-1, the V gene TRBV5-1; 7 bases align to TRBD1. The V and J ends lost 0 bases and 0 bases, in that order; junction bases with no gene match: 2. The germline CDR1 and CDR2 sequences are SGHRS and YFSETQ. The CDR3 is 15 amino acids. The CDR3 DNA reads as TGCGCCAGCAGCTTGGTTACAGGGGTGAACACTGAAGCTTTCTTT. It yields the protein CASSLVTGVNTEAFF. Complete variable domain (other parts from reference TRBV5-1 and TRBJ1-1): KAGVTQTPRYLIKTRGQQVTLSCSPISGHRSVSWYQQTPGQGLQFLFEYFSETQRNKGNFPGRFSGRQFSNSRSEMNVSTLELGDSALYLCASSLVTGVNTEAFFGQGTRLTVV.

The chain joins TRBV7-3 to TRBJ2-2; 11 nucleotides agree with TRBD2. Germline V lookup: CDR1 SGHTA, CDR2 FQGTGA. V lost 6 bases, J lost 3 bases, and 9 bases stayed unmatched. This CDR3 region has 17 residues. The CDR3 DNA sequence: TGTGCCAGCAGACTATCCCTAGCGGGAGGCCACACCGGGGAGCTGTTTTTT. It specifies CASRLSLAGGHTGELFF.

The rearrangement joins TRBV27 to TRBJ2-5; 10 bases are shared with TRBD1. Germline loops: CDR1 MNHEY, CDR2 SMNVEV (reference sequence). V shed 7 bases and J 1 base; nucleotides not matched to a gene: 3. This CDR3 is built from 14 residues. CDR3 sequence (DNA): TGTGCCAGCAAGACAGGGGGCATCCAAGAGACCCAGTACTTC. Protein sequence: CASKTGGIQETQYF.

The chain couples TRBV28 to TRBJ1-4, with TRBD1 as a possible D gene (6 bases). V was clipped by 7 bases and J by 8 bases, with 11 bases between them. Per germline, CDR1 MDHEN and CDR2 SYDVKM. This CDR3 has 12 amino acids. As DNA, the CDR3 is TGTGCCAGCAATTCCGGACAGGAAAAACTGTTTTTT. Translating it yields CASNSGQEKLFF. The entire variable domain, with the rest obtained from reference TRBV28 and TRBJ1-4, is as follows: DVKVTQSSRYLVKRTGEKVFLECVQDMDHENMFWYRQDPGLGLRLIYFSYDVKMKEKGDIPEGYSVSREKKERFSLILESASTNQTSMYLCASNSGQEKLFFGSGTQLSVL.

CDR3 residues: CASSFTGTGRTEAFF. DNA of the CDR3: TGCGCCAGCAGCTTCACCGGGACAGGGAGGACTGAAGCTTTCTTT. This rearrangement joins TRBV5-1 to TRBJ1-1; 9 positions match TRBD1. The CDR3 extends over 15 amino acids. Germline V CDR1 and CDR2: SGHRS, YFSETQ. The trim removed 2 bases at V and 5 bases at J, leaving 7 bases unmatched.

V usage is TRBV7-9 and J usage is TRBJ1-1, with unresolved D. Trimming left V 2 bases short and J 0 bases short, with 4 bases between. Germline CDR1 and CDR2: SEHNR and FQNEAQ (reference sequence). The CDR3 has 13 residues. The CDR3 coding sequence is TGTGCCAGCAGCTTATCATTGAACACTGAAGCTTTCTTT. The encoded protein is CASSLSLNTEAFF.

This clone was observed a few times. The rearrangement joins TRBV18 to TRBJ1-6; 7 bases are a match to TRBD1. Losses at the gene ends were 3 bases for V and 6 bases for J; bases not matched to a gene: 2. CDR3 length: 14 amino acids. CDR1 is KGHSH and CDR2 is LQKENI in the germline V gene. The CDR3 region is CASSPRQGNSPLHF. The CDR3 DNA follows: TGTGCCAGCTCACCGCGACAGGGTAATTCACCCCTCCACTTT.

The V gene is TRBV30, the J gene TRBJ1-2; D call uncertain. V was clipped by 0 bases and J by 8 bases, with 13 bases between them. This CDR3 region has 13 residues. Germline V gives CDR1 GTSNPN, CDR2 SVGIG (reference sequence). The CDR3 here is CAWSVGAGQGYTF. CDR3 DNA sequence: TGTGCCTGGAGTGTGGGTGCGGGTCAAGGCTACACCTTC.

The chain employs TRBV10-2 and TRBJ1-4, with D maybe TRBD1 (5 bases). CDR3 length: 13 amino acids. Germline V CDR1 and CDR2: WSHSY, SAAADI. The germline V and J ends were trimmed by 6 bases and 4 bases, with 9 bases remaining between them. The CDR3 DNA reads TGCGCCAGCAGACAGGCGAATAATGAAAAACTGTTTTTT. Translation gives CASRQANNEKLFF.

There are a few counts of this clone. The CDR3 DNA sequence: TGTGCCAGCATGGGTAGCGGGCGTAACTACGAGCAGTACGTC. This codes for CASMGSGRNYEQYV. The chain recombines TRBV6-5 with TRBJ2-7; 7 nucleotides agree with TRBD2. Germline CDR1 and CDR2: MNHEY and SVGAGI. The length of the CDR3 is 14 residues. V was clipped by 7 bases and J by 3 bases; unmatched bases: 9.

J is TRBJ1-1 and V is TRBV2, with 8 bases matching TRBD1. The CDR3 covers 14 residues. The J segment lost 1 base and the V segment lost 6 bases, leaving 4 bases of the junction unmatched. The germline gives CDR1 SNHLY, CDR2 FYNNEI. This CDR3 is CASRVQGGNTEAFF. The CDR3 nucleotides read TGTGCCAGCAGAGTACAGGGGGGGAACACTGAAGCTTTCTTT.

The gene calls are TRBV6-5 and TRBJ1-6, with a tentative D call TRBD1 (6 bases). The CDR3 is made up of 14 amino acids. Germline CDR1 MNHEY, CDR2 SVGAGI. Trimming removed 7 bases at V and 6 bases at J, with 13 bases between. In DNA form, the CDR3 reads TGTGCCAGCACCCAAAGACAGGCTAATTCACCCCTCCACTTT. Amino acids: CASTQRQANSPLHF.